This T cell receptor (beta chain) originates from a study of T cell responses to AZD1222 COVID-19 vaccine listed by TCRdb under 2021. Background on the whole study: AZD1222 recipients whose second dose came at about 4 weeks and those whose second dose came at about 12 weeks were combined into one group, since spike-specific TCR depth and breadth did not differ between the two schedules. A total of 230 to 250 trial participants underwent TCR sequencing, of whom more than 200 had received two doses of AZD1222 and roughly 26 had received two doses of the MenACWY control vaccine. Trial participants were enrolled by age into 18-55, 56-69 and 70-plus year subgroups, with around 150, 28 and 57 TCR-sequenced participants respectively.

The time point label, read with the paper, signifies: baseline before first vaccination. Vaccinee samples were obtained from the UK trials COV001 and COV002, which included a single-blind randomized controlled phase 2/3 trial of AZD1222 (ChAdOx1 nCoV-19) in healthy adults. For TCRbeta chain sequencing, PBMC samples from trial participants were taken at day 0 and at day 28 after the second dose. The CDR3 regions of human TCRbeta chains were analyzed by immunosequencing. In the original analysis: TCRs in the repertoires were matched against a reference library of SARS-CoV-2-specific TCRs that had been generated with the MIRA antigen-specificity platform. Breadth meant the fraction of unique TCRs that were SARS-CoV-2-associated, whereas depth meant the fraction of total T cells that were SARS-CoV-2-associated. Each spike-specific TCR was assigned to its reactive spike region and to a CD4 or CD8 class using the MIRA data. Log10-transformed breadth and depth values were compared by one-way ANOVA with Sidak's multiple comparisons tests. TCRdb stores this immuneACCESS table with in-frame sequences only. Part of the clones is absent; in the studies checked, under half of the shortfall reflects unresolved V genes, and no reason is known for the rest. The DNA was the basis for D and trimming; V, J and clone size are from that table. The sample records approximately 170,000 clones, around 93% of which are singletons. Approximately 4.8% of the sample lies in the top ten.

CDR1 and CDR2 were assigned from the germline V gene as SGHRS and YFSETQ. Trimming removed 7 bases from V and 0 bases from J; the gene matches leave 6 bases unexplained. The cysteine opens and the phenylalanine closes a CDR3 of 14 amino acids. The sequence is cut down to CDR3 DNA, 42 bases in frame from base 1. What the research found in general, with its limitations: The whole spike protein was spanned by vaccine-associated CD4 TCRs, and dominant responses were seen in regions 160-218 and 743-854. Because no samples from the day 14 peak response were available, repertoires could be characterized only after the peak T cell response. A significant rise in spike-specific TCR breadth and depth was observed after two AZD1222 doses relative to day 0 and relative to MenACWY recipients. Conclusions about previously exposed vaccinees are limited because only a handful of AZD1222 recipients were SARS-CoV-2 seropositive at baseline. Most participants were white British and females outnumbered males, and the authors suggested that clonal diversity may have been underestimated. In the small 56-69-year group, the increase in depth fell short of significance, most likely because of low power. Reportedly, close to half of the unique spike-specific TCRs recognized epitopes lying outside the regions that are mutated in the B.1.351 and B.1.1.7 variants.

Worth noting for this clone: Its antigen is currently not known. The input lacks base qualities; no much larger clone sits a single base away.

The starting material was peripheral blood, obtained on day 0 of AZD1222 vaccination. This clonotype was sampled from an adult in good health. Recombination linked TRBV5-1 to TRBJ2-7, with TRBD2 matching 8 junction bases. This receptor has the CDR3 CASREGVDSYEQYF. Read as DNA, the sequence is TGCGCCAGCCGGGAGGGGGTGGACTCCTACGAGCAGTACTTC. Beyond the CDR3, the reference TRBV5-1 and TRBJ2-7 genes provide the residues; the full variable domain reads: KAGVTQTPRYLIKTRGQQVTLSCSPISGHRSVSWYQQTPGQGLQFLFEYFSETQRNKGNFPGRFSGRQFSNSRSEMNVSTLELGDSALYLCASREGVDSYEQYFGPGTRLTVT.